This T cell receptor (beta chain) was sequenced for a study of shared clonotypes between healthy human individuals. Germline V gene sequence: CDR1 SGDLS, CDR2 YYNGEE. CDR3 length equals 16 residues. V dropped 4 bases and J dropped 3; count of bases not matched to a gene: 9. Data came from immunoSEQ multiplex PCR; TCRdb stores just in-frame clones and leaves some out. The profile covers around 1,000,000 clones, with 70% to 80% appearing a single time and about 0.89% taken by the ten largest. The origin of this receptor is a man aged 18-30 years in good health. Some clones in this sample may be carry-over from other donors' samples. V gene TRBV9 combines with J gene TRBJ1-3; TRBD1 aligns across 8 bases. Sequencing input: memory CD4+ T cells from PBMCs. As to subset: CD45RA-negative fraction. CDR3 DNA: TGTGCCAGCAGCCCATGGTCAGGGGGCTTTGGAAACACCATATATTTT. Encoded protein: CASSPWSGGFGNTIYF.